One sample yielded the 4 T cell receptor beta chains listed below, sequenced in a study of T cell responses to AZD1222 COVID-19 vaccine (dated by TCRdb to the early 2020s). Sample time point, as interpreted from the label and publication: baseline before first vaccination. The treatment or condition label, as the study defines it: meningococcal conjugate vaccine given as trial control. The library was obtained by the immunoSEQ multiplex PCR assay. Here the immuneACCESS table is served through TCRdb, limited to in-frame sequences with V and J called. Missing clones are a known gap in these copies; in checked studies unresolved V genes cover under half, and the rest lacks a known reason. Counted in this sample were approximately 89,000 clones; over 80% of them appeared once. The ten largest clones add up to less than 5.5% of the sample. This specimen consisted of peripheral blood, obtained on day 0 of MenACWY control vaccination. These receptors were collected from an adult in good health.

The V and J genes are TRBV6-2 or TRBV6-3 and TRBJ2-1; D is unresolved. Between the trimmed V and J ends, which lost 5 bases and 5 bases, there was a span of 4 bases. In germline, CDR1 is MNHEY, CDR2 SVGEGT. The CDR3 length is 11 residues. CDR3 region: CASSRDNEQFF. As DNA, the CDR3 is TGTGCCAGCAGTCGGGACAATGAGCAGTTCTTC.

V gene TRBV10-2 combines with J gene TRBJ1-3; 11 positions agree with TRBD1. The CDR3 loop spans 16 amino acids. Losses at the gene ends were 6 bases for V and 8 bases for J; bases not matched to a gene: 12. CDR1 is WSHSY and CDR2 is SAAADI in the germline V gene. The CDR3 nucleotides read TGCGCCAGCAGCGGCCCCCTAGGGACAGGGGGTGACACCATATATTTT. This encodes CASSGPLGTGGDTIYF.

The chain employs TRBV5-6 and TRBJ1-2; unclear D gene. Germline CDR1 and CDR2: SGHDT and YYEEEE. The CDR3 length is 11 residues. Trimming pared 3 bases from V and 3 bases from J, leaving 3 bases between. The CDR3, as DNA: TGTGCCAGCAGCTCCTACTATGGCTACACCTTC. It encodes CASSSYYGYTF.

The CDR3 DNA follows: TGTGCCAGCAGCCCATATACAGGCCTTAATGAAAAACTGTTTTTT. Amino acid sequence: CASSPYTGLNEKLFF. The V call is TRBV27, the J call TRBJ1-4, with D maybe TRBD1 (5 bases). Germline CDR1 reads MNHEY; CDR2 reads SMNVEV (reference sequence). This CDR3 spans 15 amino acids. The V end was cut by 6 bases, the J end by 4 bases, with 15 bases between.